These T cell receptor beta chains were read from a single sample in a study of T cell responses to AZD1222 COVID-19 vaccine. Assay used: immunoSEQ multiplex PCR; TCRdb lists only in-frame clones, some missing. Altogether just under 75,000 clones are present, around 80% being singletons, with the ten largest covering around 45%. Here the sequenced sample was peripheral blood, taken 28 days after the second AZD1222 dose. These receptors originate from an adult who received the AZD1222 COVID-19 vaccine. The CDR3 runs from the conserved cysteine through the conserved F or W. The order of the fields is CDR3 DNA, CDR3 protein, J gene, V gene, D gene, clone size. D genes are given only for firm matches. Some rows mark clone size as missing; the rest say once, few, many or name a class of expanded clone.

CDR3nt: TGTGCCTGGAGTGTACAAGATACGCAGTATTTT; CDR3aa: CAWSVQDTQYF; j_gene: TRBJ2-3; v_gene: TRBV30; d_gene: NA; abundance: NA
CDR3nt: TGTGCCAGCAGCTCCCCGGTTTTAGGGTGGGAGACCCAGTACTTC; CDR3aa: CASSSPVLGWETQYF; j_gene: TRBJ2-5; v_gene: TRBV7-8; d_gene: NA; abundance: NA
CDR3nt: TGTGCCAGCAGTGAAGTCGGGGGGATTTTATACGAGCAGTACTTC; CDR3aa: CASSEVGGILYEQYF; j_gene: TRBJ2-7; v_gene: TRBV6-1; d_gene: TRBD2; abundance: few
CDR3nt: TGTGCCAGCTACAGGGTGGGCCAGCCCCAGCATTTT; CDR3aa: CASYRVGQPQHF; j_gene: TRBJ1-5; v_gene: TRBV9; d_gene: NA; abundance: once
CDR3nt: TGCAGCGTTGAAGGGGTAGCGGGAGGGCCGCGAGAGACCCAGTACTTC; CDR3aa: CSVEGVAGGPRETQYF; j_gene: TRBJ2-5; v_gene: TRBV29-1; d_gene: TRBD2; abundance: NA
CDR3nt: TGCAGCGCCCCCCCCCGTGTGGAAGCGGGGTACAATGAGCAGTTCTTC; CDR3aa: CSAPPRVEAGYNEQFF; j_gene: TRBJ2-1; v_gene: TRBV29-1; d_gene: TRBD2; abundance: NA
CDR3nt: TGTGCCAGCAGCGGACTAGCGGGAGGCTCCTACGAGCAGTACTTC; CDR3aa: CASSGLAGGSYEQYF; j_gene: TRBJ2-7; v_gene: TRBV2; d_gene: TRBD2; abundance: NA
CDR3nt: TGCGCCAGCAGCCCGGGGACCCGGAGCTTACGAAACACCATATATTTT; CDR3aa: CASSPGTRSLRNTIYF; j_gene: TRBJ1-3; v_gene: TRBV5-1; d_gene: NA; abundance: NA
CDR3nt: TGTGCCAGTAGTCCAATGAGCCCGAACACCGGGGAGCTGTTTTTT; CDR3aa: CASSPMSPNTGELFF; j_gene: TRBJ2-2; v_gene: TRBV19; d_gene: NA; abundance: NA
CDR3nt: TGTGCCTGGAGTGCCGCAGGGGATTCACCCCTCCACTTT; CDR3aa: CAWSAAGDSPLHF; j_gene: TRBJ1-6; v_gene: TRBV30; d_gene: NA; abundance: once
CDR3nt: TGTGCCTCACCTCCCCTTAGCGGGAGGGCCGCGGATACGCAGTATTTT; CDR3aa: CASPPLSGRAADTQYF; j_gene: TRBJ2-3; v_gene: TRBV7-9; d_gene: TRBD2; abundance: once
CDR3nt: TGTGCCAGCACCGATCACGGGAACTACGAGCAGTACTTC; CDR3aa: CASTDHGNYEQYF; j_gene: TRBJ2-7; v_gene: TRBV6-6; d_gene: NA; abundance: NA
CDR3nt: TGTGCCAGCAGCTTGGAGGCAATCTCCTACAATGAGCAGTTCTTC; CDR3aa: CASSLEAISYNEQFF; j_gene: TRBJ2-1; v_gene: TRBV7-9; d_gene: NA; abundance: NA
CDR3nt: TGTGCCAGCAGCCCAAGACAGGGTCGGGGAGAGCAGTACTTC; CDR3aa: CASSPRQGRGEQYF; j_gene: TRBJ2-7; v_gene: TRBV11-2; d_gene: TRBD1; abundance: NA
CDR3nt: TGTGCCAGCAGTGTCGGGGCTCAAATAGCTAACTATGGCTACACCTTC; CDR3aa: CASSVGAQIANYGYTF; j_gene: TRBJ1-2; v_gene: TRBV2; d_gene: NA; abundance: few
CDR3nt: TGTGCCAGCAGTGGGTCGTCCTCGGGGAAGAGAGAGCAGTACTTC; CDR3aa: CASSGSSSGKREQYF; j_gene: TRBJ2-7; v_gene: TRBV2; d_gene: NA; abundance: NA
CDR3nt: TGTGCCAGTAGTACACGACAGGGTGGCTACGAGCAGTACTTC; CDR3aa: CASSTRQGGYEQYF; j_gene: TRBJ2-7; v_gene: TRBV19; d_gene: TRBD1; abundance: NA
CDR3nt: TGCGCCAGCAGCCAATACCTAGCAGAAGCAGATACGCAGTATTTT; CDR3aa: CASSQYLAEADTQYF; j_gene: TRBJ2-3; v_gene: TRBV5-1; d_gene: NA; abundance: few
CDR3nt: TGTGCCAGCTCACCTACGACAGGGGACAATGAGCAGTTCTTC; CDR3aa: CASSPTTGDNEQFF; j_gene: TRBJ2-1; v_gene: TRBV18; d_gene: TRBD1; abundance: once
CDR3nt: TGTGCCAGCAGTTTGGGGACAGGGGAATACGAGCAGTACTTC; CDR3aa: CASSLGTGEYEQYF; j_gene: TRBJ2-7; v_gene: TRBV28; d_gene: TRBD1; abundance: NA
CDR3nt: TGTGCCAGCAGACAGACTAATGAAAAACTGTTTTTT; CDR3aa: CASRQTNEKLFF; j_gene: TRBJ1-4; v_gene: TRBV28; d_gene: NA; abundance: NA
CDR3nt: TGCGCCAGCAGCCAAGACACGACTAGCGGGAGGTATGGAGATACGCAGTATTTT; CDR3aa: CASSQDTTSGRYGDTQYF; j_gene: TRBJ2-3; v_gene: TRBV4-1; d_gene: TRBD2; abundance: few
CDR3nt: TGTGCCAGCAGTTTATTGGACAGCACAGATACGCAGTATTTT; CDR3aa: CASSLLDSTDTQYF; j_gene: TRBJ2-3; v_gene: TRBV28; d_gene: NA; abundance: once
CDR3nt: TGTGCCAGCAGTCAGGACAGGGGGACTGAAGCTTTCTTT; CDR3aa: CASSQDRGTEAFF; j_gene: TRBJ1-1; v_gene: TRBV6-6; d_gene: TRBD1; abundance: NA
CDR3nt: TGTGCCAGCAGCTTGATCCATTCTGGAAACACCATATATTTT; CDR3aa: CASSLIHSGNTIYF; j_gene: TRBJ1-3; v_gene: TRBV5-6; d_gene: NA; abundance: NA
CDR3nt: TGTGCCACCAGTGATTTATGGGGGGGCCCCGATGAGCAGTTCTTC; CDR3aa: CATSDLWGGPDEQFF; j_gene: TRBJ2-1; v_gene: TRBV24-1; d_gene: NA; abundance: NA
CDR3nt: TGTGCCAGCAGTTTATGGGGTAGCAATCAGCCCCAGCATTTT; CDR3aa: CASSLWGSNQPQHF; j_gene: TRBJ1-5; v_gene: TRBV27; d_gene: NA; abundance: NA
CDR3nt: TGCGCCAGCAGCTTGGCCAGGGAGACCCAGTACTTC; CDR3aa: CASSLARETQYF; j_gene: TRBJ2-5; v_gene: TRBV5-1; d_gene: NA; abundance: NA
CDR3nt: TGTGCCAGCAACCAAGATACGCAGTATTTT; CDR3aa: CASNQDTQYF; j_gene: TRBJ2-3; v_gene: TRBV7-9; d_gene: NA; abundance: NA
CDR3nt: TGTGCCAGCAGTGCAAGCTTAGCGGGAAACACCGGGGAGCTGTTTTTT; CDR3aa: CASSASLAGNTGELFF; j_gene: TRBJ2-2; v_gene: TRBV6-1; d_gene: TRBD2; abundance: NA
CDR3nt: TGTGCCAGCATACGCCAGGGCGGTCAGCCCCAGCATTTT; CDR3aa: CASIRQGGQPQHF; j_gene: TRBJ1-5; v_gene: TRBV28; d_gene: NA; abundance: NA
CDR3nt: TGTGCCACCGGGACATCGGTCTACGAGCAGTACTTC; CDR3aa: CATGTSVYEQYF; j_gene: TRBJ2-7; v_gene: TRBV24-1; d_gene: NA; abundance: NA
CDR3nt: TGTGCCAGCAGCTTGTCGGACAGGGGCGACCACGAGCAGTACTTC; CDR3aa: CASSLSDRGDHEQYF; j_gene: TRBJ2-7; v_gene: TRBV3-1/TRBV3-2; d_gene: TRBD1; abundance: few
CDR3nt: TGTGCCAGCAGCCAGGCCGGTGGCTCACCCCTCCACTTT; CDR3aa: CASSQAGGSPLHF; j_gene: TRBJ1-6; v_gene: TRBV5-6; d_gene: NA; abundance: NA
CDR3nt: TGCGCCAGCAGTGACCCGACAGGGATAGGATATGGCTACACCTTC; CDR3aa: CASSDPTGIGYGYTF; j_gene: TRBJ1-2; v_gene: TRBV10-2; d_gene: TRBD1; abundance: NA
CDR3nt: TGTGCCAGCAGTGACCAGTCTGGAGATACGCAGTATTTT; CDR3aa: CASSDQSGDTQYF; j_gene: TRBJ2-3; v_gene: TRBV6-4; d_gene: NA; abundance: NA
CDR3nt: TGTGCCAGCAGCTCCTTCGACAGGGCGGGCGAGCAGTACTTC; CDR3aa: CASSSFDRAGEQYF; j_gene: TRBJ2-7; v_gene: TRBV7-6; d_gene: TRBD1; abundance: NA
CDR3nt: TGTGCCATCAGTGAGTCTTATGGCTACACCTTC; CDR3aa: CAISESYGYTF; j_gene: TRBJ1-2; v_gene: TRBV10-3; d_gene: NA; abundance: once
CDR3nt: TGTGCCAGCAGCCCTCCGGGACTAGCGGGTACAAGCACAGATACGCAGTATTTT; CDR3aa: CASSPPGLAGTSTDTQYF; j_gene: TRBJ2-3; v_gene: TRBV7-2; d_gene: TRBD2; abundance: NA
CDR3nt: TGTGCCAGCAGCTTGTTCCGGGGATACGACCCTAACACTGAAGCTTTCTTT; CDR3aa: CASSLFRGYDPNTEAFF; j_gene: TRBJ1-1; v_gene: TRBV5-8; d_gene: NA; abundance: NA
CDR3nt: TGTGCCAGCTCACCACCTTCTCTGGACAGGAACATTCAGTACTTC; CDR3aa: CASSPPSLDRNIQYF; j_gene: TRBJ2-4; v_gene: TRBV18; d_gene: TRBD1; abundance: once
CDR3nt: TGTGCCAGCAGCTCCAAGAGCAGGACAGCGAACACCGGGGAGCTGTTTTTT; CDR3aa: CASSSKSRTANTGELFF; j_gene: TRBJ2-2; v_gene: TRBV7-2; d_gene: NA; abundance: NA
CDR3nt: TGTGCCAGCAGGTCCGGGACGGGACTGAACACTGAAGCTTTCTTT; CDR3aa: CASRSGTGLNTEAFF; j_gene: TRBJ1-1; v_gene: TRBV28; d_gene: NA; abundance: NA
CDR3nt: TGTGCCACCAGCAGAGATGGGACCCAGCCCCAGCATTTT; CDR3aa: CATSRDGTQPQHF; j_gene: TRBJ1-5; v_gene: TRBV15; d_gene: NA; abundance: NA
CDR3nt: TGTGCCAGCAGCCCTACAGGGGGCCTCTACGAGCAGTACTTC; CDR3aa: CASSPTGGLYEQYF; j_gene: TRBJ2-7; v_gene: TRBV3-1/TRBV3-2; d_gene: TRBD1; abundance: NA
CDR3nt: TGTGCCAGCTCGCGGCACAGGGGAAAGGATGAAAAACTGTTTTTT; CDR3aa: CASSRHRGKDEKLFF; j_gene: TRBJ1-4; v_gene: TRBV18; d_gene: TRBD1; abundance: NA
CDR3nt: TGTGCCAGTAGTACCGGTTTGAACACTGAAGCTTTCTTT; CDR3aa: CASSTGLNTEAFF; j_gene: TRBJ1-1; v_gene: TRBV19; d_gene: NA; abundance: NA
CDR3nt: TGTGCCAGCAGTCGGTGGGGGGGGAATCAGCCCCAGCATTTT; CDR3aa: CASSRWGGNQPQHF; j_gene: TRBJ1-5; v_gene: TRBV6-5; d_gene: NA; abundance: once
CDR3nt: TGTGCCAGCAGCTTAGTTGAATTCGGCAATAATTCACCCCTCCACTTT; CDR3aa: CASSLVEFGNNSPLHF; j_gene: TRBJ1-6; v_gene: TRBV7-2; d_gene: NA; abundance: NA
CDR3nt: TGTGCCAGCAGCCGCCTCAATCAGCCCCAGCATTTT; CDR3aa: CASSRLNQPQHF; j_gene: TRBJ1-5; v_gene: TRBV3-1/TRBV3-2; d_gene: NA; abundance: NA
CDR3nt: TGTGCCAGCAGCCAATTATATGGCTACACCTTC; CDR3aa: CASSQLYGYTF; j_gene: TRBJ1-2; v_gene: TRBV3-1/TRBV3-2; d_gene: NA; abundance: NA
CDR3nt: TGTGCCAGCAGCAAAAAAGGGCCCGAGGCTAGCGGGAGAATCCTAACAGATACGCAGTATTTT; CDR3aa: CASSKKGPEASGRILTDTQYF; j_gene: TRBJ2-3; v_gene: TRBV21-1; d_gene: NA; abundance: once
CDR3nt: TGCGCCAGCAGCTTGGGACAGGGGGCGGTCGACGAGCAGTACTTC; CDR3aa: CASSLGQGAVDEQYF; j_gene: TRBJ2-7; v_gene: TRBV5-1; d_gene: TRBD1; abundance: NA
CDR3nt: TGTGCCAGCAGCAGACAGGGGTACTCTGGGGCCAACGTCCTGACTTTC; CDR3aa: CASSRQGYSGANVLTF; j_gene: TRBJ2-6; v_gene: TRBV7-2; d_gene: TRBD1; abundance: NA
CDR3nt: TGCGCCAGCAGAAGCGACAGGGATTATGGCTACACCTTC; CDR3aa: CASRSDRDYGYTF; j_gene: TRBJ1-2; v_gene: TRBV23-1; d_gene: TRBD1; abundance: few
CDR3nt: TGTGCCAGCAGCCCATATCAAGGGTCTGGAAACACCATATATTTT; CDR3aa: CASSPYQGSGNTIYF; j_gene: TRBJ1-3; v_gene: TRBV9; d_gene: NA; abundance: few
CDR3nt: TGTGCCAGCAGTTTTGGGTACACAGATACGCAGTATTTT; CDR3aa: CASSFGYTDTQYF; j_gene: TRBJ2-3; v_gene: TRBV12-3/TRBV12-4; d_gene: NA; abundance: NA
CDR3nt: TGTGCCAGCACCGTCGGGACTAGCGTCGATACGCAGTATTTT; CDR3aa: CASTVGTSVDTQYF; j_gene: TRBJ2-3; v_gene: TRBV9; d_gene: TRBD2; abundance: NA